This T cell receptor beta chain derives from a study of T cell clones after liver transplantation. Overall study: Immunosuppression withdrawal was tried within 2 years after liver transplantation in this trial. Graft-donor-reactive sequences were compared with third-party-reactive TCRbeta sequences from pre-transplant mixed lymphocyte reactions. Overall study findings and caveats: A significant post-transplant drop in circulating graft-donor-reactive CD4 TCRbeta sequences occurred in most of the 8 subjects. Low donor cell numbers restricted donor-reactive repertoire measurement in a couple of subjects.

TCRdb's table, derived via immunoSEQ multiplex PCR, lists solely in-frame clones and lacks some. The table records approximately 65,000 clones, 80% to 95% of them present only once. This clone appeared a single time. The antigen is undetermined. Germline V CDR1 and CDR2: KGHSH, LQKENI. V was trimmed by 0 bases and J by 10 bases, leaving 13 bases between them. The CDR3 has 13 amino acids. The specimen comprised CD4+ T cells from blood, sampled about 25 months after liver transplant. This chain uses TRBV18 with TRBJ2-7; D gene uncertain. This TCR came from a human patient who received a liver transplant. The graft donor may be the source of some T cells. In DNA, the CDR3 is TGTGCCAGCTCACCACCGGGCGCGCATCAACAGTACTTC. Its protein is CASSPPGAHQQYF.